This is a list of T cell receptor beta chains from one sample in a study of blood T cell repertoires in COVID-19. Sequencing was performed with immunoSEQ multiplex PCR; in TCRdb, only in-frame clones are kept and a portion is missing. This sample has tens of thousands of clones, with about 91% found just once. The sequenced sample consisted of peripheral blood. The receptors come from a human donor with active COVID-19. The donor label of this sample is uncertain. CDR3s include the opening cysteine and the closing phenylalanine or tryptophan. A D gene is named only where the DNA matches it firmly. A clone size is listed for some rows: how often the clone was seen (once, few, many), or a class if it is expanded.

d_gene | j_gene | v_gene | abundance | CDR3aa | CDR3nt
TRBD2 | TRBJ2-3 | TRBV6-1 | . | CASSGRSGRGVDTQYF | TGTGCCAGCAGTGGACGCAGCGGGAGGGGGGTAGATACGCAGTATTTT
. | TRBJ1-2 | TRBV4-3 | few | CASSQDQGIHNYGYTF | TGCGCCAGCAGCCAAGATCAGGGCATTCATAACTATGGCTACACCTTC
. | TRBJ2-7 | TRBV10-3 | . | CAISKRSAGHSTEEQYF | TGTGCCATCAGCAAAAGGTCGGCGGGCCACTCTACTGAAGAGCAGTACTTC
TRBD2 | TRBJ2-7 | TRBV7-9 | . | CASSLGGGSEQYF | TGTGCCAGCAGCTTAGGGGGGGGAAGTGAGCAGTACTTC
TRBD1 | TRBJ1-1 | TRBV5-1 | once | CASSSSPGTGTNTEAFF | TGCGCCAGCAGCTCCAGTCCCGGGACAGGGACAAACACTGAAGCTTTCTTT
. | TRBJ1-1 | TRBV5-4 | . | CASSPLSNTEAFF | TGTGCCAGCAGCCCCCTCTCGAACACTGAAGCTTTCTTT
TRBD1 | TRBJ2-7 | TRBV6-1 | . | CASSEPRDREIYEQYF | TGTGCCAGCAGTGAACCAAGGGACAGGGAAATCTACGAGCAGTACTTC
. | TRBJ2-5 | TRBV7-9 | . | CASSQRGGQETQYF | TGTGCCAGCAGCCAAAGGGGCGGCCAAGAGACCCAGTACTTC
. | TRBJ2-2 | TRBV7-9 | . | CASISNAGKNTGELFF | TGTGCCAGCATCTCAAATGCCGGGAAGAACACCGGGGAGCTGTTTTTT
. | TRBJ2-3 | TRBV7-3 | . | CASSSRSSTDTQYF | TGTGCCAGCAGCTCACGGTCTTCCACAGATACGCAGTATTTT
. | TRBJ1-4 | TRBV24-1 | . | CATSDPLEKLFF | TGTGCCACCAGTGACCCATTGGAAAAACTGTTTTTT
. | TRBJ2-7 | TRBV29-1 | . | CSVALGGSHEQYF | TGCAGCGTTGCCTTGGGGGGTTCTCACGAGCAGTACTTC
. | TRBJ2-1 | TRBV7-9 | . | CASSLVAAYNEQFF | TGTGCCAGCAGCTTAGTTGCGGCATACAATGAGCAGTTCTTC
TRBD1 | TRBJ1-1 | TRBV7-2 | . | CASSLAQQGGTEAFF | TGTGCCAGCAGCTTAGCTCAACAGGGGGGGACTGAAGCTTTCTTT
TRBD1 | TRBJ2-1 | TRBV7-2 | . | CASSPGGFYNEQFF | TGTGCCAGCAGCCCAGGGGGTTTTTACAATGAGCAGTTCTTC
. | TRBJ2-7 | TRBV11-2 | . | CASSHFYEQYF | TGTGCCAGCAGCCACTTTTACGAGCAGTACTTC
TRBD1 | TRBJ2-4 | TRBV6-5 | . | CASRDRVAKNIQYF | TGTGCCAGCAGGGACAGGGTAGCCAAAAACATTCAGTACTTC
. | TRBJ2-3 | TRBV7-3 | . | CASSLNPGDTQYF | TGTGCCAGCAGCTTAAACCCCGGAGATACGCAGTATTTT
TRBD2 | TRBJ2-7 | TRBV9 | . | CASRDTTSGRATYEQYF | TGTGCCAGCAGAGACACGACTAGCGGGAGGGCAACCTACGAGCAGTACTTC
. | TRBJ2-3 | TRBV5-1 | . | CASSLWPGISTDTQYF | TGCGCCAGCAGCTTGTGGCCAGGCATTAGCACAGATACGCAGTATTTT
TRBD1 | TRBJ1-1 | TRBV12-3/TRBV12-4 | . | CASSLEGAAFF | TGTGCCAGCAGTTTAGAGGGGGCGGCTTTCTTT
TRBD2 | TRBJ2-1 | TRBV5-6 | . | CASSGLAGVYNEQFF | TGTGCCAGCAGCGGACTAGCGGGCGTTTACAATGAGCAGTTCTTC
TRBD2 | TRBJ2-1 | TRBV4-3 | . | CASSQQTSGSYNEQFF | TGCGCCAGCAGCCAGCAGACTAGCGGGTCCTACAATGAGCAGTTCTTC
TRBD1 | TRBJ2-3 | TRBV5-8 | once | CASSQGAIQGWDTQYF | TGTGCCAGCAGCCAGGGGGCTATCCAGGGGTGGGATACGCAGTATTTT
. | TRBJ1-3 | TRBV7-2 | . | CASSKGADPGNTIYF | TGTGCCAGCAGCAAAGGGGCGGATCCTGGAAACACCATATATTTT
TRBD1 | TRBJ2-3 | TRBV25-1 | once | CASSEYAGTAYTDTQYF | TGTGCCAGCAGTGAATACGCCGGGACAGCTTACACAGATACGCAGTATTTT
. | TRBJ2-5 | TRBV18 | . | CASSPGAETQYF | TGTGCCAGCTCACCAGGGGCCGAGACCCAGTACTTC